This T cell receptor beta chain was sequenced in a study of shared clonotypes between healthy human individuals. Findings and limits, study-wide: Naive subsets tended to show greater estimated richness than memory subsets.

V was trimmed by 5 bases and J by 5 bases, leaving 9 bases between them. The CDR3 contains 11 residues. Germline values: CDR1 DFQATT, CDR2 SNEGSKA (reference sequence). Assay: immunoSEQ multiplex PCR; the TCRdb copy retains only in-frame clones and omits some. The table includes some 1,600,000 clones, 98% detected once. On this clone itself: Its cognate antigen is unknown.

The rearrangement links TRBV20-1 to TRBJ1-1; D gene ambiguous. Sequences were obtained from naive CD4+ T cells sorted from blood. Subset given: CD45RA+ positively selected. This TCR came from a man aged 25 to 45 in good health. CDR3 loop: CSAAHLTEAFF. The CDR3 nucleotides read TGCAGTGCTGCTCACCTTACTGAAGCTTTCTTT.